This is a list of T cell receptor beta chains from one sample in a study of CD8+ T cells in alopecia areata. Here immunoSEQ multiplex PCR was the method, and the copy in TCRdb shows in-frame clones only, minus some. The sample has 120,000 to 150,000 clones, approximately 60% seen once. The sequenced sample consisted of CD8+ T cells sorted from blood. The receptors shown here come from a human donor in good health. Both conserved end residues are part of each CDR3. Fields, in order: V gene, J gene, clone size, D gene, CDR3 protein, CDR3 DNA. A D gene is named only where the DNA matches it firmly. Clone size appears in some rows only: once, few, many, or a class for an expanded clone.

>TRBV6-5|TRBJ2-1|NA|NA
CASSYSGQEQFF
TGTGCCAGCAGTTACTCAGGGCAGGAGCAGTTCTTC
>TRBV4-1|TRBJ2-2|once|TRBD2
CASSPTGLNLAGELFF
TGCGCCAGCAGCCCTACGGGACTAAATCTCGCCGGGGAGCTGTTTTTT
>TRBV10-3|TRBJ2-5|NA|TRBD2
CAISGQYGLAGGETQYF
TGTGCCATCAGCGGTCAATATGGACTAGCGGGAGGAGAGACCCAGTACTTC
>TRBV27|TRBJ2-3|NA|NA
CASGSITDTQYF
TGTGCCAGCGGGAGTATTACAGATACGCAGTATTTT
>TRBV9|TRBJ2-1|NA|NA
CASSYSSDEQFF
TGTGCCAGCAGTTACTCTTCCGATGAGCAGTTCTTC
>TRBV30|TRBJ2-7|NA|NA
CAWSGRDKTYEQYF
TGTGCCTGGAGTGGCCGGGACAAGACCTACGAGCAGTACTTC
>TRBV29-1|TRBJ2-7|NA|NA
CSVVRGPYEQYF
TGCAGCGTGGTCAGGGGTCCCTACGAGCAGTACTTC
>TRBV29-1|TRBJ2-5|few|NA
CSVEINLLEETQYF
TGCAGCGTTGAGATTAACCTACTAGAAGAGACCCAGTACTTC
>TRBV29-1|TRBJ1-5|once|NA
CSVGDRYSNQPQHF
TGCAGCGTTGGAGACAGATATAGCAATCAGCCCCAGCATTTT
>TRBV29-1|TRBJ2-7|NA|TRBD1
CSARTGGEQYF
TGCAGCGCCCGGACAGGAGGCGAGCAGTACTTC
>TRBV29-1|TRBJ2-1|few|TRBD2
CSVGGLAGASYNEQFF
TGCAGCGTGGGGGGACTAGCGGGAGCGTCCTACAATGAGCAGTTCTTC
>TRBV11-2|TRBJ2-4|NA|NA
CASSLDSLATKNIQYF
TGTGCCAGCAGCTTGGACTCTCTTGCGACCAAAAACATTCAGTACTTC